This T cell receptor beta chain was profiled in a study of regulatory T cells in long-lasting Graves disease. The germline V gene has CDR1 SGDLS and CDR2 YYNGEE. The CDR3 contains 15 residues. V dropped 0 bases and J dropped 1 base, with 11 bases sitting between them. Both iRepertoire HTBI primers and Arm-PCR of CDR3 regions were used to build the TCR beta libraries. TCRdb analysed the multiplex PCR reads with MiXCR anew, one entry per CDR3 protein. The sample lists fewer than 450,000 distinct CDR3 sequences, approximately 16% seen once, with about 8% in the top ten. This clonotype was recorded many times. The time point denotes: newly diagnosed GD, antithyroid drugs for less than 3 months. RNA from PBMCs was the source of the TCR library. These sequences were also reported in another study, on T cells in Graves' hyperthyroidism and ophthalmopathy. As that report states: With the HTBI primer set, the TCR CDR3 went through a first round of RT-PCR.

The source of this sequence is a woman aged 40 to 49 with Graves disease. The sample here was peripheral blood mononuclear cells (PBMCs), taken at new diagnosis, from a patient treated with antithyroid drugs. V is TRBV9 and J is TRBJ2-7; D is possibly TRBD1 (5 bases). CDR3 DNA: TGTGCCAGCAGCGTAGGGGGCGATGAGTCCTACGAGCAGTACTTC. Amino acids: CASSVGGDESYEQYF.